This record covers a single T cell receptor beta chain. Its matching antigen is unknown. Each CDR3 protein is one row after TCRdb ran MiXCR on the RT-PCR reads. The table shows under 200,000 distinct CDR3 sequences, with about 10% occurring only once. This specimen belongs to a study of response to subunit inactivated influenza vaccine. Whole-study results and caveats: After each seasonal influenza vaccination, few new T cells are recruited, the authors suggested.

Here the sequenced sample was CD8+ T cells sorted from PBMCs, taken 23 to 25 months after vaccination. The clonotype comes from a man aged 50 to 69 who received an inactivated influenza vaccine.

The CDR3 sequence: CASSDLGQEAFF. CDR3 coding DNA: TGTGCCAGCAGCGACCTGGGACAAGAAGCTTTCTTT. The chain uses TRBV5-6 and TRBJ1-1; tentatively, D is TRBD1 (6 bases). The CDR3 runs to 12 residues. Germline V gene sequence: CDR1 SGHDT, CDR2 YYEEEE. Trimming cost V 4 bases and J 8 bases, with 12 bases left between them.